Sequencing of this T cell receptor (beta chain) was carried out in a study of regulatory T cells in long-lasting Graves disease. General study results and limits: The researchers studied only peripheral blood, not thyroid tissue. With a small sample size, accuracy may have been reduced.

Time point reported: persistent/refractory GD, antithyroid drugs over 5 years with positive TRAb. PBMC RNA was the source of the TCR library. HTBI primers from iRepertoire and Arm-PCR of CDR3 regions yielded the TCR beta libraries. MiXCR, applied by TCRdb to the multiplex PCR reads, yields one record per CDR3 protein. This table holds 400,000 to 600,000 distinct CDR3 sequences, 20% to 25% found once. This CDR3 contains 17 residues. With 7 bases clipped from V and 4 bases from J, the junction kept 17 bases outside the gene matches. In germline, CDR1 is MDHEN, CDR2 SYDVKM. This clonotype showed up many times. Its antigen is not known.

Sequencing was performed on peripheral blood mononuclear cells (PBMCs), taken when the disease was refractory, from a patient treated with antithyroid drugs. This clonotype was obtained from a female donor with Graves disease. The J gene is TRBJ1-2, the V gene TRBV28; TRBD1 matches 8 bases. CDR3 bases: TGTGCCAGCACCCTAGGACAGGGAAGGGGAAGAGGCTATGGCTACACCTTC. Its translation is CASTLGQGRGRGYGYTF.